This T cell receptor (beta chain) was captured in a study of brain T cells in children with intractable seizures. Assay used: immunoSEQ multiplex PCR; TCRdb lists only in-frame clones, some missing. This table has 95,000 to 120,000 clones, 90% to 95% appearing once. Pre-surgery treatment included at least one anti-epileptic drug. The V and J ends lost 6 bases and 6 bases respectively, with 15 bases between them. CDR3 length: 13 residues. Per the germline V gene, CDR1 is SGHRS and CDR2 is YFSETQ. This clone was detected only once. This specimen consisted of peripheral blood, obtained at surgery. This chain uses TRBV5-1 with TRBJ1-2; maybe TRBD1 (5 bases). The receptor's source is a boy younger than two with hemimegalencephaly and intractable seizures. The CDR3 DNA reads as TGCGCCAGCAAGGCCCTCCGGGGGAATGGCTACACCTTC. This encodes CASKALRGNGYTF. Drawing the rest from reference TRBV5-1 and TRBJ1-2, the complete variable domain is KAGVTQTPRYLIKTRGQQVTLSCSPISGHRSVSWYQQTPGQGLQFLFEYFSETQRNKGNFPGRFSGRQFSNSRSEMNVSTLELGDSALYLCASKALRGNGYTFGSGTRLTVV.